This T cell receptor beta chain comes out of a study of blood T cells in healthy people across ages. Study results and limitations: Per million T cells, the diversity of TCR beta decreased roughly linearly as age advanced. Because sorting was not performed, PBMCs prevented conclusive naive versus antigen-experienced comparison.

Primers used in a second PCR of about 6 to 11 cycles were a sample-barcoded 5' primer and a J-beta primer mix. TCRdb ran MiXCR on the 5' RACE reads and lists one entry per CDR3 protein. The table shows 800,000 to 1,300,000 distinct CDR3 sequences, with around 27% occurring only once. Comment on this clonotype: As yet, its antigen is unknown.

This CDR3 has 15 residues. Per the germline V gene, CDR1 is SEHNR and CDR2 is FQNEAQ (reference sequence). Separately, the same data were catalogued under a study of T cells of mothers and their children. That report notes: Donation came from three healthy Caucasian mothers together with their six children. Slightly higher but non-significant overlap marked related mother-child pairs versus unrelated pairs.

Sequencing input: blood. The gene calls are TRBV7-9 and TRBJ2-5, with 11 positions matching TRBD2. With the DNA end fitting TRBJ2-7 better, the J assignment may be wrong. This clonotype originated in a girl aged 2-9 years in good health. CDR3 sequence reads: CASSQRGTSGYEQYF. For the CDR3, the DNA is TGTGCCAGCAGCCAAAGAGGGACTAGCGGTTACGAGCAGTACTTC.